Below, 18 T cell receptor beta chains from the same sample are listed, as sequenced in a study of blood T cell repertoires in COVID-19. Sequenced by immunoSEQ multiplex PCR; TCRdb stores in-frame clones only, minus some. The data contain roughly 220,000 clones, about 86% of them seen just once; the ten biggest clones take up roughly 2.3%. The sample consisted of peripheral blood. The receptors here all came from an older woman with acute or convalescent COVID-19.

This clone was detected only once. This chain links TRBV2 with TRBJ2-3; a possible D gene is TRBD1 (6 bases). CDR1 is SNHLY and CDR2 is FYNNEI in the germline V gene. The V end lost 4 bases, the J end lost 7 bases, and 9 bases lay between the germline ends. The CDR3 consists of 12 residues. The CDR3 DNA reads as TGTGCCAGCAGTGCCGACAGGTATACGCAGTATTTT. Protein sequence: CASSADRYTQYF. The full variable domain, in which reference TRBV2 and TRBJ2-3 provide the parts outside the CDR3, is EPEVTQTPSHQVTQMGQEVILRCVPISNHLYFYWYRQILGQKVEFLVSFYNNEISEKSEIFDDQFSVERPDGSNFTLKIRSTKLEDSAMYFCASSADRYTQYFGPGTRLTVL.

In DNA form, the CDR3 reads TGTGCCAGCAGTCCCACGGGACAGGGTTTTGACGAGCAGTACTTC. Translating gives CASSPTGQGFDEQYF. The rearrangement joins TRBV6-5 to TRBJ2-7; 9 bases are shared with TRBD1. Germline CDR1 is MNHEY and CDR2 is SVGAGI. This CDR3 is 15 amino acids long. The junction had 10 bases not matched to a gene; V was cut back by 5 bases and J by 5 bases.

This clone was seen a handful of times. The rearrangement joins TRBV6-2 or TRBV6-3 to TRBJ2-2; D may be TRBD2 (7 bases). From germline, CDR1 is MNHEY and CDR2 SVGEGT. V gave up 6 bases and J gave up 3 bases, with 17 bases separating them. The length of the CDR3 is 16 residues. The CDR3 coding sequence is TGTGCCAGCAGGCCTGTCGGGGGGCCGGACACCGGGGAGCTGTTTTTT. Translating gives CASRPVGGPDTGELFF.

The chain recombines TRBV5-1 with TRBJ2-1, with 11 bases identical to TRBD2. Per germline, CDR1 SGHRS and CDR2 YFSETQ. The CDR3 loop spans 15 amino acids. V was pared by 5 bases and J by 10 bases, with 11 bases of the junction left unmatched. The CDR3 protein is CASSTTSGAVGEQFF. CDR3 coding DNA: TGCGCCAGCAGTACGACTAGCGGGGCCGTTGGAGAGCAGTTCTTC.

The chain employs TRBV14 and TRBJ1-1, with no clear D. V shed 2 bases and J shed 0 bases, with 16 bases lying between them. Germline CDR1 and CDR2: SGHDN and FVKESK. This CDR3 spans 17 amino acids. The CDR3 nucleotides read TGTGCCAGCAGCCAATTCCGCTTTTCGGGGTTGAACACTGAAGCTTTCTTT. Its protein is CASSQFRFSGLNTEAFF.

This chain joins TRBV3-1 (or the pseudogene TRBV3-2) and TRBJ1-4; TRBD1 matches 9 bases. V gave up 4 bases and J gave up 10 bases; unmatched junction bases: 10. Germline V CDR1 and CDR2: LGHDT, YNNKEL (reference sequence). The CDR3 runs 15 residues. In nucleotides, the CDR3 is TGTGCCAGCAGCCTCGGAGGACAGGGGAAGGGAAAACTGTTTTTT. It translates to CASSLGGQGKGKLFF.

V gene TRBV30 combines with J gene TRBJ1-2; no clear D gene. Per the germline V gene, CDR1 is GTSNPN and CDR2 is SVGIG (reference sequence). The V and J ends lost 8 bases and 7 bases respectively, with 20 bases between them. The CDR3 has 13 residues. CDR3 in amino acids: CALGYEGPGGYTF. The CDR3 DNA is TGTGCCCTGGGATACGAGGGCCCCGGTGGCTACACCTTC.

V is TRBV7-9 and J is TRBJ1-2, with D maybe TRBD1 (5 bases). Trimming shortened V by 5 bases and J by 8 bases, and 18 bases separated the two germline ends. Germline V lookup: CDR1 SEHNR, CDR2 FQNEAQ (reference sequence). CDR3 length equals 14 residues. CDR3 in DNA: TGTGCCAGCAGCCAGGAGGGGCAGGGAAGAGGCTACACCTTC. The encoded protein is CASSQEGQGRGYTF. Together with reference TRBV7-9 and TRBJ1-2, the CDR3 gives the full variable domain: DTGVSQNPRHKITKRGQNVTFRCDPISEHNRLYWYRQTLGQGPEFLTYFQNEAQLEKSRLLSDRFSAERPKGSFSTLEIQRTEQGDSAMYLCASSQEGQGRGYTFGSGTRLTVV.

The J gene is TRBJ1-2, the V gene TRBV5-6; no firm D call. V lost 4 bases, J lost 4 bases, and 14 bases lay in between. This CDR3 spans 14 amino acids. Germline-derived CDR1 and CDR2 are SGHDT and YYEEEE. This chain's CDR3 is CASSSGQTVYGYTF. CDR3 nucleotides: TGTGCCAGCAGCAGTGGGCAGACGGTCTATGGCTACACCTTC.

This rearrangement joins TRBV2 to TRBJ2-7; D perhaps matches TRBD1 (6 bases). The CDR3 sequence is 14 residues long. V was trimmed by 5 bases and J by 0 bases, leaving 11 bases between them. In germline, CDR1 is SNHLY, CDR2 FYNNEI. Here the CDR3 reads CASSRQGSSYEQYF. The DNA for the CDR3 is TGTGCCAGCAGTCGGCAGGGGAGCTCCTACGAGCAGTACTTC.

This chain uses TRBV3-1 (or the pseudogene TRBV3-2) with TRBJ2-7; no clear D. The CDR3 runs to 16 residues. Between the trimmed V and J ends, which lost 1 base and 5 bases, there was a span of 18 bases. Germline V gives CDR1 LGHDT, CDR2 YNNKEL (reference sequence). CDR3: CASSQGFHTLSDEQYF. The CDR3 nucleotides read TGTGCCAGCAGCCAAGGCTTTCATACTTTATCTGACGAGCAGTACTTC.

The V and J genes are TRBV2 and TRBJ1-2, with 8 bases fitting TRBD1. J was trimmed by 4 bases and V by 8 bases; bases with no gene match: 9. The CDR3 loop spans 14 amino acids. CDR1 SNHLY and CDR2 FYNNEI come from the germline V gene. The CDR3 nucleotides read TGTGCCAGCCGACAGACAGGGGCCGGCTATGGCTACACCTTC. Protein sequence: CASRQTGAGYGYTF.

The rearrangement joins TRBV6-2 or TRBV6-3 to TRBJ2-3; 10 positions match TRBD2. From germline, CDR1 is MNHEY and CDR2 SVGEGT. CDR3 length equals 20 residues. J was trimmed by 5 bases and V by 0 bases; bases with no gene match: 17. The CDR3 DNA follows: TGTGCCAGCAGTTACTCGGAACTAGCGGGAACGCTGAGGGAGGGAGATACGCAGTATTTT. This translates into CASSYSELAGTLREGDTQYF.

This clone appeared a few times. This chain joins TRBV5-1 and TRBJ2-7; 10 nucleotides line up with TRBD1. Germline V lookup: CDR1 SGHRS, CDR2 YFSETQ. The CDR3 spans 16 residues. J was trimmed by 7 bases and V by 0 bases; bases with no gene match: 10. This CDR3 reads CASSLVLRDRGGEQYF. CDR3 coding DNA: TGCGCCAGCAGCTTGGTGTTGAGGGACAGGGGTGGAGAGCAGTACTTC.

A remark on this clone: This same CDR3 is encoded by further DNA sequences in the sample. The CDR3 reads CASSLTGGTDTQYF. The CDR3 DNA follows: TGTGCCAGCAGCTTGACAGGGGGCACAGATACGCAGTATTTT. The chain is built from TRBV7-3 and TRBJ2-3, with TRBD1 matching over 8 bases. The junction had 0 bases not matched to a gene; V was cut back by 3 bases and J by 1 base. Germline V gene lookup returns CDR1 SGHTA and CDR2 FQGTGA. This CDR3 is built from 14 residues. Supplemented by reference TRBV7-3 and TRBJ2-3, the full variable domain reads GAGVSQTPSNKVTEKGKYVELRCDPISGHTALYWYRQSLGQGPEFLIYFQGTGAADDSGLPNDRFFAVRPEGSVSTLKIQRTERGDSAVYLCASSLTGGTDTQYFGPGTRLTVL.

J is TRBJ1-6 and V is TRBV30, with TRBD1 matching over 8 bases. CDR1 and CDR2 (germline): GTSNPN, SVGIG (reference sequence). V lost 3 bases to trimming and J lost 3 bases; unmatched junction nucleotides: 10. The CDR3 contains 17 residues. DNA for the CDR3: TGTGCCTGGAGCGGCCAGGGGGCATTTCGCTATAATTCACCCCTCCACTTT. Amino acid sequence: CAWSGQGAFRYNSPLHF.

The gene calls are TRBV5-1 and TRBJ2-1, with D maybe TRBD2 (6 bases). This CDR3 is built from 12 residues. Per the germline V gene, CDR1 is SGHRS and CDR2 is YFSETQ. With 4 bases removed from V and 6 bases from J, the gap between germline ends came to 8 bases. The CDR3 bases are TGCGCCAGCAGCCAACTAGCCAATGAGCAGTTCTTC. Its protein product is CASSQLANEQFF.

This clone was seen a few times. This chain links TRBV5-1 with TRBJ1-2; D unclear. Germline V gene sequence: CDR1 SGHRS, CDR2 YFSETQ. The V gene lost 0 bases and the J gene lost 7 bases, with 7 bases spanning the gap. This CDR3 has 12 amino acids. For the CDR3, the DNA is TGCGCCAGCAGCTTGGATTTGCGTGGCTACACCTTC. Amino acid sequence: CASSLDLRGYTF.